One T cell receptor beta chain is described in this entry. Its antigen is still unknown. The data originate from a study of T cell repertoires in cytomegalovirus infection. Study summary: Well-studied HLA-B-restricted epitopes and recently identified HLA-C-restricted epitopes of CMV were both used in the study. Signatures in public TCR beta sequences pointed to both CMV infection and matching HLA type.

Study-wide points: People with CMV and the relevant HLA were identified by cumulative public TCR beta family frequency. Ex vivo, HLA-C-restricted CMV-specific TCR beta clonotypes prevailed over the rest of the response.

CDR1 is SEHNR, CDR2 FQNEAQ, per germline (reference sequence). The CDR3 sequence is 13 residues long. V was pared by 3 bases and J by 5 bases, with 7 bases between. Each CDR3 protein is one row after TCRdb ran MiXCR on the reads. The data show 550,000 to 850,000 distinct CDR3 sequences, about 30% seen once. Material: cultured PBMCs, obtained from culture after CMV antigen stimulation. The receptor comes from a human donor in good health (CMV status not recorded). Some clones in this sample may be carry-over from other donors' samples. The chain uses TRBV7-9 and TRBJ2-2; no firm D call. CDR3: CASSFALTGELFF. The CDR3 DNA reads TGTGCCAGCAGCTTCGCGCTTACCGGGGAGCTGTTTTTT. Combining the CDR3 with reference TRBV7-9 and TRBJ2-2 gives the whole variable domain DTGVSQNPRHKITKRGQNVTFRCDPISEHNRLYWYRQTLGQGPEFLTYFQNEAQLEKSRLLSDRFSAERPKGSFSTLEIQRTEQGDSAMYLCASSFALTGELFFGEGSRLTVL.